Below, 13 T cell receptor beta chains from the same sample are listed, as sequenced in a study of blood T cell repertoires in COVID-19. Using immunoSEQ multiplex PCR, the repertoire was profiled, and TCRdb retains in-frame clones only, with some absent. The sample has under 200,000 clones, about 90% seen once. Sequenced: PBMCs or T cells enriched from blood (not recorded which). These receptors all stem from a woman in her fifties or sixties who had recovered from COVID-19.

This chain joins TRBV7-2 and TRBJ1-5, with 9 nucleotides matching TRBD1. From germline, CDR1 is SGHTA and CDR2 FQGNSA. This CDR3 region has 15 residues. V lost 5 bases to trimming and J lost 4 bases; unmatched junction nucleotides: 6. The CDR3 sequence is CASSTTGGGNQPQHF. CDR3 DNA sequence: TGTGCCAGCAGCACAACAGGGGGCGGTAATCAGCCCCAGCATTTT.

The chain links TRBV5-4 to TRBJ2-2; 8 nucleotides align to TRBD2. Trimming took 4 bases from V and 0 from J; bases not matched to a gene: 8. The V gene's germline CDR1 is SGHNT and CDR2 YYREEE (reference sequence). This CDR3 is 17 amino acids long. This chain's CDR3 is CASSPGGRLANTGELFF. As DNA, the CDR3 is TGTGCCAGCAGCCCGGGAGGGCGGCTAGCGAACACCGGGGAGCTGTTTTTT.

V is TRBV5-1 and J is TRBJ2-1; 13 bases are shared with TRBD2. The V and J ends lost 9 bases and 6 bases, in that order; junction bases with no gene match: 12. There are 16 residues in the CDR3. CDR1 and CDR2 from the germline V gene are SGHRS and YFSETQ. CDR3: CATGTGGLAGSNEQFF. CDR3 coding DNA: TGCGCCACCGGGACAGGGGGACTAGCGGGATCCAATGAGCAGTTCTTC.

The genes are TRBV2 and TRBJ2-1; TRBD2 aligns across 13 bases. Germline assignment: CDR1 SNHLY and CDR2 FYNNEI. This CDR3 has 18 amino acids. V lost 8 bases and J lost 0; bases outside the gene matches: 10. CDR3 residues: CASASPGTSGDSYNEQFF. The CDR3 DNA reads TGTGCCAGCGCATCACCGGGGACTAGCGGGGACTCCTACAATGAGCAGTTCTTC.

This chain links TRBV6-5 with TRBJ1-6, with D possibly being TRBD1 (6 bases). V was cut by 5 bases and J by 9 bases, with 17 bases left in between. The germline V gene has CDR1 MNHEY and CDR2 SVGAGI. CDR3 length equals 15 residues. The CDR3 DNA follows: TGTGCCAGCAGTCTCGACACAGGGACCGGTTCACCCCTCCACTTT. Residues: CASSLDTGTGSPLHF.

The chain couples TRBV5-4 to TRBJ2-6; weak D call: TRBD1 (5 bases). Germline loops: CDR1 SGHNT, CDR2 YYREEE (reference sequence). CDR3 length equals 18 residues. Trimming removed 1 base at V and 0 bases at J, with 14 bases between. The CDR3 DNA is TGTGCCAGCAGCTTGTGGGCCAGGGTCGGCTCTGGGGCCAACGTCCTGACTTTC. It encodes CASSLWARVGSGANVLTF.

The chain employs TRBV7-8 and TRBJ2-7, with 8 bases fitting TRBD2. Germline CDR1 and CDR2: SGHVS and FQNEAQ. There are 16 residues in the CDR3. J gave up 5 bases and V 6 bases, and 15 bases lay outside the gene matches. The DNA of the CDR3 is TGTGCCAGCAGTCTGTACCCGGGAGGGTCGAAGGACGAGCAGTACTTC. The encoded protein is CASSLYPGGSKDEQYF.

This chain joins TRBV6-5 and TRBJ2-2; 10 nucleotides align to TRBD1. Germline V gives CDR1 MNHEY, CDR2 SVGAGI. The J segment lost 7 bases and the V segment lost 6 bases, leaving 8 bases of the junction unmatched. This CDR3 has 15 amino acids. The CDR3 region is CASSRYGQGVGELFF. Written as DNA, the CDR3 is TGTGCCAGCAGCCGATATGGACAGGGGGTCGGGGAGCTGTTTTTT.

The V call is TRBV15, the J call TRBJ2-1; 7 bases are a match to TRBD2. Germline values: CDR1 LNHNV, CDR2 YYDKDF (reference sequence). This CDR3 has 16 amino acids. V was clipped by 2 bases and J by 4 bases; unmatched bases: 8. The CDR3 region is CATSRLTSAQYNEQFF. CDR3 in DNA: TGTGCCACCAGCAGATTAACTAGCGCCCAATACAATGAGCAGTTCTTC.

This clone came up once. The CDR3 spells CASSPKTGVNSPLHF. The CDR3 DNA reads TGTGCCAGCAGTCCTAAGACAGGGGTTAATTCACCCCTCCACTTT. V and J are TRBV27 and TRBJ1-6, with 8 bases fitting TRBD1. Trimming cost V 5 bases and J 6 bases; bases outside gene matches: 6. The germline gives CDR1 MNHEY, CDR2 SMNVEV (reference sequence). The CDR3 consists of 15 residues.

The chain combines TRBV19 with TRBJ2-7; 13 nucleotides align to TRBD2. The CDR3 totals 15 residues. From germline, CDR1 is LNHDA and CDR2 SQIVND (reference sequence). With 5 bases clipped from V and 2 bases from J, the junction kept 3 bases outside the gene matches. CDR3 region: CASSAGLAGTYEQYF. CDR3 nucleotides: TGTGCCAGTAGTGCGGGACTAGCGGGAACCTACGAGCAGTACTTC.

The chain recombines TRBV4-3 with TRBJ2-7, with a tentative D call TRBD1 (6 bases). V was cut by 3 bases and J by 0 bases, with 9 bases left in between. This CDR3 region has 14 residues. Germline V gene sequence: CDR1 LGHNA, CDR2 YSLEER. The CDR3 is CASSQMDSSYEQYF. The CDR3 DNA reads as TGCGCCAGCAGCCAGATGGACAGCTCCTACGAGCAGTACTTC.

The genes are TRBV6-5 and TRBJ1-1, with D tentatively TRBD1 (6 bases). Germline-derived CDR1 and CDR2 are MNHEY and SVGAGI. The V end lost 0 bases, the J end lost 0 bases, and 8 bases lay between the germline ends. This CDR3 is 15 amino acids long. The CDR3 DNA reads as TGTGCCAGCAGTTACTCGCCAGGGGTGAACACTGAAGCTTTCTTT. Protein: CASSYSPGVNTEAFF.